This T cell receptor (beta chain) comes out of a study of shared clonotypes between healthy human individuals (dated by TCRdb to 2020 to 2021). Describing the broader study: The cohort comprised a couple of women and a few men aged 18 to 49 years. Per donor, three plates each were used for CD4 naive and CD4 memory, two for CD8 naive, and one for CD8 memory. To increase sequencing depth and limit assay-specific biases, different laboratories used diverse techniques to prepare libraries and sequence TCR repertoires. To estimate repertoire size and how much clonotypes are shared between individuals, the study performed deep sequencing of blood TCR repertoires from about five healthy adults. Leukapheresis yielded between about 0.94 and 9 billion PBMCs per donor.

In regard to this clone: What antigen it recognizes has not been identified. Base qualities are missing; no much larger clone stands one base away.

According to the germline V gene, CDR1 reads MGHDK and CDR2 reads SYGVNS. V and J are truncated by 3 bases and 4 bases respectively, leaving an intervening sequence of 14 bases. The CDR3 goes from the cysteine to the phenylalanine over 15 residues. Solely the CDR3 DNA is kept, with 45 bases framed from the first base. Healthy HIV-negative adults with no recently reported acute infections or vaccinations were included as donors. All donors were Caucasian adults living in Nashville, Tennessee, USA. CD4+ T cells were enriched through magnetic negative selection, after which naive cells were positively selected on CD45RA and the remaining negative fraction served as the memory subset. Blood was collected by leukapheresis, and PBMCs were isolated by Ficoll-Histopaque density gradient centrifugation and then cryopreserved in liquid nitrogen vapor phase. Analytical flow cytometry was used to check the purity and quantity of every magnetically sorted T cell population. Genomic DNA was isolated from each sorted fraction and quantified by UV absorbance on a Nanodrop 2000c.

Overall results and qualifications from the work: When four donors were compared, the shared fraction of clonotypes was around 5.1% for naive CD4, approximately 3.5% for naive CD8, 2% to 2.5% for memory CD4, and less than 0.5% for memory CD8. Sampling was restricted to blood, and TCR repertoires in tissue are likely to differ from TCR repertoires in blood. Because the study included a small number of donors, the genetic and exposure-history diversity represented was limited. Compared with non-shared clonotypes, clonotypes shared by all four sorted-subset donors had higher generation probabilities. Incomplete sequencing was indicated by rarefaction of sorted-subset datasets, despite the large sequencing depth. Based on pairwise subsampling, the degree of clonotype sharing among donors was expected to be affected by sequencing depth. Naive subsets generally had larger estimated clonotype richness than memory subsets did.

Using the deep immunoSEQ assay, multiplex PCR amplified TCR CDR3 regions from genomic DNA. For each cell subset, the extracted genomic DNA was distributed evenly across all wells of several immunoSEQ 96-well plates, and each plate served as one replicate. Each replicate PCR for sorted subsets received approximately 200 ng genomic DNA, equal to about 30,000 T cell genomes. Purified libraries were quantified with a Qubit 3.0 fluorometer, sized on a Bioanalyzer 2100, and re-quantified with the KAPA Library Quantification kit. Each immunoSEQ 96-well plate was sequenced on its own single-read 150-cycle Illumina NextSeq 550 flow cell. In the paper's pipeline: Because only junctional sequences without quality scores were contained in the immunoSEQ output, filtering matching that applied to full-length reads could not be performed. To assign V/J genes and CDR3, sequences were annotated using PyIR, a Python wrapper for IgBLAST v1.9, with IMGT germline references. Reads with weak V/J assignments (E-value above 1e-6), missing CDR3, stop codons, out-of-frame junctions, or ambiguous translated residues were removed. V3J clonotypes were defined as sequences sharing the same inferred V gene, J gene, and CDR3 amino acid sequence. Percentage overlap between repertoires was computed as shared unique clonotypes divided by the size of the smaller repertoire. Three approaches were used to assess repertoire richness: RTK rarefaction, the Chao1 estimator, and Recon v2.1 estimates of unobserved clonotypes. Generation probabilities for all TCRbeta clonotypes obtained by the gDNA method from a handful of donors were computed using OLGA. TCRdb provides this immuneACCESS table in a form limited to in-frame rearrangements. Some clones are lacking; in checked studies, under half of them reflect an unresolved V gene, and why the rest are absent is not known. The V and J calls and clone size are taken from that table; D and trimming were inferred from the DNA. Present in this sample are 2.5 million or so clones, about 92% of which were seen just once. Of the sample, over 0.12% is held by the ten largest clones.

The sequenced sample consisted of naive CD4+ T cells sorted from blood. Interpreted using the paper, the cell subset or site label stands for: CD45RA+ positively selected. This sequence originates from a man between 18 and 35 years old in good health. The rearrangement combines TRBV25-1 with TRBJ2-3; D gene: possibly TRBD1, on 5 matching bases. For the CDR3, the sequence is CASSDQGADADTQYF. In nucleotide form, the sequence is TGTGCCAGCAGTGACCAAGGGGCAGATGCAGATACGCAGTATTTT.